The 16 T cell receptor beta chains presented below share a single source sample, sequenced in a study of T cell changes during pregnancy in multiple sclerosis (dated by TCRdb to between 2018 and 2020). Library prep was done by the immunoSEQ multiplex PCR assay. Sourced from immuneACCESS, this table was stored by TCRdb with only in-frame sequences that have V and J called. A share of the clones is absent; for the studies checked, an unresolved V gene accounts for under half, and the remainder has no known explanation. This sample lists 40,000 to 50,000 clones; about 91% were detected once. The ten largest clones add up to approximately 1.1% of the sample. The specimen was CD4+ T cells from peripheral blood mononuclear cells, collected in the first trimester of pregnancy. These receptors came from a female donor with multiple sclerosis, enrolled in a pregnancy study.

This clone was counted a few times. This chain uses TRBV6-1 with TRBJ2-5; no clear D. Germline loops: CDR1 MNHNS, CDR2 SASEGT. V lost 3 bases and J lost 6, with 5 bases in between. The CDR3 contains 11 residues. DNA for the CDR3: TGTGCCAGCAGTGAGCGTAAGACCCAGTACTTC. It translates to CASSERKTQYF.

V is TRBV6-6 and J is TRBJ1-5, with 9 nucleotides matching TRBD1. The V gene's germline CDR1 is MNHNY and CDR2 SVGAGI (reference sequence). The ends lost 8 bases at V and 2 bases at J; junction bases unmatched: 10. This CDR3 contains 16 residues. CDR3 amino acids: CASSYPGQGRNQPQHF. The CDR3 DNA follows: TGTGCCAGCTCTTACCCGGGACAGGGCCGCAATCAGCCCCAGCATTTT.

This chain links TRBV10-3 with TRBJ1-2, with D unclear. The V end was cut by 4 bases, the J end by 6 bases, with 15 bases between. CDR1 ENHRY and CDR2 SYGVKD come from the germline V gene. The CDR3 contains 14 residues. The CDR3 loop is CAISAHADLDGYTF. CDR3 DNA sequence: TGTGCCATCAGTGCGCACGCGGACTTGGATGGCTACACCTTC.

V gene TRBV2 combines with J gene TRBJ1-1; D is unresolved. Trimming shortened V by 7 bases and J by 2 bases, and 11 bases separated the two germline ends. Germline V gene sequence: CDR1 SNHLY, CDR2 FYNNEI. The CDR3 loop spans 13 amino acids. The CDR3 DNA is TGTGCCAGCACGAGGGAGGGTAACACTGAAGCTTTCTTT. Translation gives CASTREGNTEAFF.

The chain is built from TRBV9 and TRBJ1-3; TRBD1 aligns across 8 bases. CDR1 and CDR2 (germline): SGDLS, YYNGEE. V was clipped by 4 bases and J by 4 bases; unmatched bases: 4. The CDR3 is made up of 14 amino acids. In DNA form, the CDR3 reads TGTGCCAGCAGCTACGGACAGGGCGGAAACACCATATATTTT. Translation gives CASSYGQGGNTIYF.

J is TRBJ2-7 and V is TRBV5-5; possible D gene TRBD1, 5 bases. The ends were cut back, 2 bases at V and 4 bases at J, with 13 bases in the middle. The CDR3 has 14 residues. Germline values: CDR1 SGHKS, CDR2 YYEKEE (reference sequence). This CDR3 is CASSLGREGYEQYF. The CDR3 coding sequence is TGTGCCAGCAGCTTAGGCAGGGAAGGGTACGAGCAGTACTTC.

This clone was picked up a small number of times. The CDR3 sequence: CASSPSTANTEAFF. CDR3 nucleotide sequence: TGTGCCAGCAGCCCCTCAACAGCTAACACTGAAGCTTTCTTT. The chain links TRBV7-9 to TRBJ1-1, with D unclear. Deletions cut 5 bases from V and 2 bases from J, with 12 bases between. This CDR3 has 14 residues. From germline, CDR1 is SEHNR and CDR2 FQNEAQ (reference sequence).

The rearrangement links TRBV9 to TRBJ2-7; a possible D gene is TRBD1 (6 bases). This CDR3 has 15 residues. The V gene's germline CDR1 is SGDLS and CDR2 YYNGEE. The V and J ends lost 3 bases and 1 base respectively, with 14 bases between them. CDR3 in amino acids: CASSARDTRSYEQYF. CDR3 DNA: TGTGCCAGCAGCGCCCGGGACACCAGATCCTACGAGCAGTACTTC. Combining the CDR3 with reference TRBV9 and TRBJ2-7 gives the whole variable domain DSGVTQTPKHLITATGQRVTLRCSPRSGDLSVYWYQQSLDQGLQFLIQYYNGEERAKGNILERFSAQQFPDLHSELNLSSLELGDSALYFCASSARDTRSYEQYFGPGTRLTVT.

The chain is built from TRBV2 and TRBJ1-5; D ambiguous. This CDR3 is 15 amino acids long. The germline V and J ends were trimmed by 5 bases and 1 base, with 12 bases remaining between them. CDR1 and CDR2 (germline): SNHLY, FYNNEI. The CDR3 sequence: CASSTTGLSNQPQHF. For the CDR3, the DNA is TGTGCCAGCAGTACTACTGGTTTAAGCAATCAGCCCCAGCATTTT.

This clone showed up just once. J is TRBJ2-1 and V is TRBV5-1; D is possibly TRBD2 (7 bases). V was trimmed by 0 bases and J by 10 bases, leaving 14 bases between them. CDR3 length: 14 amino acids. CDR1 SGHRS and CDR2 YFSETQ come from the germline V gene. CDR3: CASSLAKGDYEQFF. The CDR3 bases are TGCGCCAGCAGCTTGGCAAAGGGGGACTACGAGCAGTTCTTC.

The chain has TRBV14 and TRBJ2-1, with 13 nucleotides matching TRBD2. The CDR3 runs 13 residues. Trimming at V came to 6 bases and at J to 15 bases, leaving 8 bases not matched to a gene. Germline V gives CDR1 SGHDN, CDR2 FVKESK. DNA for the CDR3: TGTGCCAGCAGTCCGAGGACTAGCGGGAGTCTGTTCTTC. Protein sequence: CASSPRTSGSLFF.

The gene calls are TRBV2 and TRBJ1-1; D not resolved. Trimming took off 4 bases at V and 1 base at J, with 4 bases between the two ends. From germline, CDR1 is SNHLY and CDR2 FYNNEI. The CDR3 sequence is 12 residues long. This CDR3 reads CASSGQNTEAFF. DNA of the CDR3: TGTGCCAGCAGTGGACAGAACACTGAAGCTTTCTTT.

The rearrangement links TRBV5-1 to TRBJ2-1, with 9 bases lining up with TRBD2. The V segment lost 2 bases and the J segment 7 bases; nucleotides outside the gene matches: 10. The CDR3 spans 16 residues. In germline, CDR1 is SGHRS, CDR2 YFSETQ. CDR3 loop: CASSFSTSGLPNEQFF. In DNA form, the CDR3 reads TGCGCCAGCAGCTTTAGTACTAGCGGGCTCCCGAATGAGCAGTTCTTC.

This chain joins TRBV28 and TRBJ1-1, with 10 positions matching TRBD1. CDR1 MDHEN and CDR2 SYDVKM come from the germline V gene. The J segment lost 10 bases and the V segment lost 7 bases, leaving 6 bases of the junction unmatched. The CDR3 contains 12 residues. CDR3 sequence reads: CASKLRTGGAFF. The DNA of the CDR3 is TGTGCCAGCAAATTACGGACAGGGGGAGCTTTCTTT.

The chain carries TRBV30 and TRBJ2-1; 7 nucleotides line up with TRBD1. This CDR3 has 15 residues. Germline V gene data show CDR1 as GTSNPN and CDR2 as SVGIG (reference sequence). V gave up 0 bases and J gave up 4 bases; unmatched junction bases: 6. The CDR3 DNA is TGTGCCTGGAGTGTAGGACAGGCGGGTTACAATGAGCAGTTCTTC. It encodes CAWSVGQAGYNEQFF. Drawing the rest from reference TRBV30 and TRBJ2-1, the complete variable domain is SQTIHQWPATLVQPVGSPLSLECTVEGTSNPNLYWYRQAAGRGLQLLFYSVGIGQISSEVPQNLSASRPQDRQFILSSKKLLLSDSGFYLCAWSVGQAGYNEQFFGPGTRLTVL.

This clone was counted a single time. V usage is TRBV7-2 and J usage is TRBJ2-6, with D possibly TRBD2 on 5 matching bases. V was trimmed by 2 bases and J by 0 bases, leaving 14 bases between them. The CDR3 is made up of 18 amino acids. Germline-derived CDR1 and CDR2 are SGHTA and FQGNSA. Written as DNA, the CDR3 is TGTGCCAGCAGCTTAAACACAAAAGGAGGCTCTGGGGCCAACGTCCTGACTTTC. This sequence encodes CASSLNTKGGSGANVLTF.